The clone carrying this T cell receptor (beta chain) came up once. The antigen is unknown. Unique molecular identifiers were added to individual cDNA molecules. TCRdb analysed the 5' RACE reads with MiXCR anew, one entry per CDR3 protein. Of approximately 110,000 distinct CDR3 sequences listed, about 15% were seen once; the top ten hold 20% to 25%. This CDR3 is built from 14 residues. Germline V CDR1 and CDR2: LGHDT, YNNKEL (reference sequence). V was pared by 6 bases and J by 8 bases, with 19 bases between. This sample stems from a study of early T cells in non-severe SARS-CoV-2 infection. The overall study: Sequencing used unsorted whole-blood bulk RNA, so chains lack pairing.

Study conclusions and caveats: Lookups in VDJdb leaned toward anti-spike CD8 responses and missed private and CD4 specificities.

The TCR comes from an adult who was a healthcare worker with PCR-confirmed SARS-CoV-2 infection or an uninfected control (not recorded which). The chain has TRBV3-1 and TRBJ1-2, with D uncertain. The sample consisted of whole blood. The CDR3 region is CASSEARVIGGYTF. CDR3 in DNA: TGTGCCAGCAGTGAAGCTAGGGTAATAGGAGGCTACACCTTC.